The entry below gives a single TCR beta chain sequence along with its context. No antigen is known for it. This entry comes from a study of T cells in localized non-small cell lung cancer. Germline V gene lookup returns CDR1 SNHLY and CDR2 FYNNEI. This CDR3 spans 13 amino acids. V lost 4 bases and J 5 bases, leaving 11 bases between the germline ends. Generated by immunoSEQ multiplex PCR, the TCRdb table keeps only in-frame clones and is missing some. Among roughly 19,000 clones, about nine tenths were seen once, and the ten largest hold 12%. Broader study findings: There was higher T cell clonality in uninvolved adjacent lung than in tumor, and it was highest there. For the top 100 tumor clones, a median roughly 55 also appeared in adjacent lung. Greater blood T cell density accompanied longer overall survival.

The rearrangement joins TRBV2 to TRBJ2-5; D is unresolved. The sequenced sample was PBMCs, obtained before any cancer treatment. The sequence derives from a man between 40 and 70 years old with stage II squamous cell lung carcinoma. The CDR3 nucleotides are TGTGCCAGCAGTGGTACCCTCGGGGAGACCCAGTACTTC. Translation gives CASSGTLGETQYF.